The T cell receptor beta chain under discussion was sequenced for a study of graft-versus-host responses after intestinal transplantation. Sequencing used immunoSEQ multiplex PCR; TCRdb keeps in-frame clones, though not all of them. The sample records about 9,600 clones, about 86% being singletons. CDR1 and CDR2 from the germline V gene are LNHNV and YYDKDF (reference sequence). CDR3 length: 15 amino acids. J gave up 14 bases and V 3 bases, and 14 bases lay outside the gene matches. Processed graft tissue released its intraepithelial and lamina propria lymphocytes. The sequence derives from a human patient who received an intestinal transplant, so some T cells may come from the graft donor. The specimen was ileum tissue, collected almost 750 days after intestinal transplantation. The rearrangement joins TRBV15 to TRBJ1-4; TRBD1 matches at 8 bases. CDR3 nucleotide sequence: TGTGCCACCAGCAGGGCGACAGGGGATGGTTTAAGGCTGTTTTTT. Its translation: CATSRATGDGLRLFF.